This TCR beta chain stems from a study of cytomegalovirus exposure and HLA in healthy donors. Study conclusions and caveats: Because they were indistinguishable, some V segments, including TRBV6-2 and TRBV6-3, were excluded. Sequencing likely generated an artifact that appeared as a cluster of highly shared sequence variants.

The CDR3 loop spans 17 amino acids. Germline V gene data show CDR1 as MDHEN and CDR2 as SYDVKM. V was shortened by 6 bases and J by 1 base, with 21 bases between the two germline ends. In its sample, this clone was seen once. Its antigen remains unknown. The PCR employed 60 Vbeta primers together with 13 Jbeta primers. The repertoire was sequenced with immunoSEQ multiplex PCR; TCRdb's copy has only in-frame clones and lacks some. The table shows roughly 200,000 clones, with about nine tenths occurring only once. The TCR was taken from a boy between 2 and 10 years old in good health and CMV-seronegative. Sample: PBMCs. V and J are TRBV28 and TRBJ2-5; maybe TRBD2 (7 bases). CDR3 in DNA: TGTGCCAGCAGGGACTCGGGGCGGGGGCTGGCCCAAGAGACCCAGTACTTC. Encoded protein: CASRDSGRGLAQETQYF.